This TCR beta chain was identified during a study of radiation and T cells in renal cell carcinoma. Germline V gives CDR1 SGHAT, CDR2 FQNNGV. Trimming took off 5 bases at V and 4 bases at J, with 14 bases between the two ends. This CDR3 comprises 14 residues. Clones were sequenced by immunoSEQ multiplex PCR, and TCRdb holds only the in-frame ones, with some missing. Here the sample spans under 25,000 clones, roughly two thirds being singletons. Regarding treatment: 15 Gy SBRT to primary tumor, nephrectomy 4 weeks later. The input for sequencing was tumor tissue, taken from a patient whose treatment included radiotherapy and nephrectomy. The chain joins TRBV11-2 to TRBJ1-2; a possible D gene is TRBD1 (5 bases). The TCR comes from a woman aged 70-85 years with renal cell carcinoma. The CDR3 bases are TGTGCCAGCAGCCCTTTACAGGAGCGCTATGGCTACACCTTC. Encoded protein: CASSPLQERYGYTF.